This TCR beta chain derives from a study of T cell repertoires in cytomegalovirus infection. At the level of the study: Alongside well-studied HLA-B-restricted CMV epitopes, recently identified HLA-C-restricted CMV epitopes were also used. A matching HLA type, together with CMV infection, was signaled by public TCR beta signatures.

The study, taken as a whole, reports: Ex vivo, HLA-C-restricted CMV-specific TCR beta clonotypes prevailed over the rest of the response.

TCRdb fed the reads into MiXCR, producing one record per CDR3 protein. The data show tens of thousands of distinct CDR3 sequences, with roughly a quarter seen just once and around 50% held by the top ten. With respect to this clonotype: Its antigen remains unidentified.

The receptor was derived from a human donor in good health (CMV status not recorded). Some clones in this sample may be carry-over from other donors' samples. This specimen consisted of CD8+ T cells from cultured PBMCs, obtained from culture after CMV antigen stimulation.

This CDR3 reads CASSLQADYEQYF. The DNA for the CDR3 is TGTGCCAGCAGTCTACAGGCAGACTACGAGCAGTACTTC. The chain is built from TRBV12-3 or TRBV12-4 and TRBJ2-7, with D maybe TRBD1 (5 bases). V dropped 5 bases and J dropped 3 bases, with 11 bases sitting between them. The CDR3 loop spans 13 amino acids.